This T cell receptor beta chain was identified in a study of cytomegalovirus exposure and HLA in healthy donors. Primers: 60 Vbeta forward and 13 Jbeta reverse. Using immunoSEQ multiplex PCR, the repertoire was profiled, and TCRdb retains in-frame clones only, with some absent. The profile shows fewer than 200,000 clones, about 90% of them singletons. There are 14 residues in the CDR3. V was shortened by 3 bases and J by 7 bases, with 15 bases between the two germline ends. Germline V gene sequence: CDR1 ENHRY, CDR2 SYGVKD. The sequence derives from a boy aged 2 to 10 in good health and CMV-seronegative. The specimen sequenced was PBMCs. This rearrangement joins TRBV10-3 to TRBJ1-1, with D tentatively TRBD1 (5 bases). Here the CDR3 DNA reads TGTGCCATCAGTGAAGGGCAGGGTGGGGTTGAAGCTTTCTTT. This sequence encodes CAISEGQGGVEAFF.